This record concerns one T cell receptor (beta chain) sequence. The antigen remains undetermined. The data originate from a study of T cell responses to AZD1222 COVID-19 vaccine. Across the study: Second-dose intervals near 4 or 12 weeks were combined.

Whole-study results and caveats: Spike-specific TCR breadth rose after two AZD1222 doses, and depth rose as well. Clonal diversity was possibly underestimated, and white British individuals and females predominated among donors. Reportedly, nearly half of unique spike TCRs recognized epitopes outside B.1.351/B.1.1.7 mutations.

Here immunoSEQ multiplex PCR was the method, and the copy in TCRdb shows in-frame clones only, minus some. Of some 150,000 clones listed, around 90% are singletons. The CDR3 contains 14 residues. CDR1 is KGHDR, CDR2 SFDVKD, per germline. V was cut by 5 bases and J by 1 base, with 10 bases left in between. Material: peripheral blood, obtained on day 0 of AZD1222 vaccination. The origin of this receptor is an adult in good health. The genes are TRBV24-1 and TRBJ1-2, with TRBD1 as a possible D gene (5 bases). In DNA form, the CDR3 reads TGTGCCACCAGTGCAGGGTTTAATAACTATGGCTACACCTTC. It encodes CATSAGFNNYGYTF.